This entry features one T cell receptor beta chain sequence. The sample is drawn from a study of blood T cell repertoires in COVID-19. Study as a whole: From T cells, B-cell-depleted T cells, or PBMCs came the material, which was cDNA or gDNA.

Measured with immunoSEQ multiplex PCR; TCRdb has only the in-frame clones, and not every one. Here the sample spans 200,000 to 250,000 clones, about 90% being singletons. From germline, CDR1 is SGHTA and CDR2 FQGNSA. The CDR3 length is 16 residues. Trimming removed 1 base from V and 2 bases from J; junction bases left unmatched: 3. The material sequenced was peripheral blood. This receptor was obtained from a man aged 18 to 29 with active or convalescent COVID-19. The genes are TRBV7-2 and TRBJ2-7; 12 bases match TRBD2. The CDR3 DNA reads as TGTGCCAGCAGCTTAGGACTAGCGGGAGACCCCTACGAGCAGTACTTC. It translates to CASSLGLAGDPYEQYF.